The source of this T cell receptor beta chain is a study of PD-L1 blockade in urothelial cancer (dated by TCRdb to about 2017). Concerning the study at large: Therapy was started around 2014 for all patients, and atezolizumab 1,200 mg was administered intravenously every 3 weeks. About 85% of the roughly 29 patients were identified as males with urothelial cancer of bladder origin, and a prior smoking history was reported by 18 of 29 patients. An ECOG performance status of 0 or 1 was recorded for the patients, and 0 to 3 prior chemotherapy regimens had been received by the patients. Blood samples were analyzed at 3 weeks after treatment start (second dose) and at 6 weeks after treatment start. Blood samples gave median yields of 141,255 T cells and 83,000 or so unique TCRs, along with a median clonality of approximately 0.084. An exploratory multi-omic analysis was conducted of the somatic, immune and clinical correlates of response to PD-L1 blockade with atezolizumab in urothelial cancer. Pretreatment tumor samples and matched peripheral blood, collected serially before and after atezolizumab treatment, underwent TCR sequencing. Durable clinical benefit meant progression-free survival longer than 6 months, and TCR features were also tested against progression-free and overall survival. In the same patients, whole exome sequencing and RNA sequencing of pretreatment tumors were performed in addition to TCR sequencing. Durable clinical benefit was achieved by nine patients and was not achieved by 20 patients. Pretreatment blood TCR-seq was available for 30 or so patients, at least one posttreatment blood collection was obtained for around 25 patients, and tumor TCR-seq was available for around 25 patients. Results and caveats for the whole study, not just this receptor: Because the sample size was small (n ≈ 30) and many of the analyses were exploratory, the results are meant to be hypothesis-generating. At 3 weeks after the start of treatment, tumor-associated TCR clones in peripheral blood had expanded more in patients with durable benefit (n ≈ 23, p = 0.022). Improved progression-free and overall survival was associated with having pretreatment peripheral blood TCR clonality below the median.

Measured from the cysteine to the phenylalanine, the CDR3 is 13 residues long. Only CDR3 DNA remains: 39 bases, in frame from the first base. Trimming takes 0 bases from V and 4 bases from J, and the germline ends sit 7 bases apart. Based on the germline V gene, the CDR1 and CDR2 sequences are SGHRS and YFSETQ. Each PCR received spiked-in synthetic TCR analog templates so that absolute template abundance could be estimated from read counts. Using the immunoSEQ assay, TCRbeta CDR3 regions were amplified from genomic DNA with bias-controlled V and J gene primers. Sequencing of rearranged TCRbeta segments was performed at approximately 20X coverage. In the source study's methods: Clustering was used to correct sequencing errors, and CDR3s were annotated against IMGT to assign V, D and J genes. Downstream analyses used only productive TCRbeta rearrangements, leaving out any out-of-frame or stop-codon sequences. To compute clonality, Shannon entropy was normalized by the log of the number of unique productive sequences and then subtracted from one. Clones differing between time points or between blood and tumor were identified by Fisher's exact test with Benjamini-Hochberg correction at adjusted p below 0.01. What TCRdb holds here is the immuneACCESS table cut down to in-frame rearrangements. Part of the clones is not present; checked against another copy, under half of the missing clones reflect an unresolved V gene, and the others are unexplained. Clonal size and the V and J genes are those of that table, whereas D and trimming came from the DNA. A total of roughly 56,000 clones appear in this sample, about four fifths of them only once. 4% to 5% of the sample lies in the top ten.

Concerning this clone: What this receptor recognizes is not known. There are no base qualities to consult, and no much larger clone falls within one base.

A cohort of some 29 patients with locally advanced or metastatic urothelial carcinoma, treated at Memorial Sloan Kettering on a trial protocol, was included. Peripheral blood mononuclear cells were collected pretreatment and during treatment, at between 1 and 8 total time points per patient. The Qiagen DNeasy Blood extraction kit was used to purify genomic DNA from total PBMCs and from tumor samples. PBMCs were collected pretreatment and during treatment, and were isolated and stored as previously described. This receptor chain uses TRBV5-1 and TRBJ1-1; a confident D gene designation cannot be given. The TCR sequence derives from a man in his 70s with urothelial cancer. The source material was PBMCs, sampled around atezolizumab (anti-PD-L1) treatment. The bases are TGCGCCAGCAGCTTGGGAGAACTCACTGAAGCTTTCTTT. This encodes CASSLGELTEAFF.